The sequence of this T cell receptor (beta chain) was determined in a study of PD-1 blockade in classical Hodgkin lymphoma. Broader study findings: There was a significant rise in CD4+ TCR diversity by C4D1, with no such rise for CD8+.

A note on this clone: Its target is unknown.

The length of the CDR3 is 13 residues. Germline assignment: CDR1 MNHEY and CDR2 SVGAGI. The V gene lost 0 bases and the J gene lost 3 bases, with 4 bases spanning the gap. Time point specified: cycle 4 day 1 (C4D1), after more than five weeks of nivolumab. All the patients suffered relapse after autologous stem cell transplantation, and brentuximab vedotin exposure differed. When best responses were assessed, they were complete response, partial response or progressive disease. The method was immunoSEQ multiplex PCR; TCRdb's version includes in-frame clones alone and lacks a portion of them. The sample records tens of thousands of clones, around nine tenths being singletons.

The sequence was collected from a human donor with classical Hodgkin lymphoma. The chain joins TRBV6-5 to TRBJ2-3; D not certain. The source material was peripheral blood mononuclear cells (PBMCs), sampled before the fourth cycle of nivolumab. The CDR3 nucleotides read TGTGCCAGCAGTTACTCGGGGACAGATACGCAGTATTTT. It encodes CASSYSGTDTQYF.